One and the same sample provided the 8 T cell receptor beta chains below, sequenced in a study of blood T cell repertoires in COVID-19. Data came from immunoSEQ multiplex PCR; TCRdb stores just in-frame clones and leaves some out. The repertoire includes about 160,000 clones, 82% of them detected once, and 22% sits in the top ten. The sample comprised peripheral blood. These TCRs come from a woman of 80 years or more with acute or convalescent COVID-19.

This chain links TRBV3-1 (or the pseudogene TRBV3-2) with TRBJ1-1; TRBD1 is a possible D gene (5 bases). V lost 4 bases, J lost 1 base, and 10 bases lay in between. Per the germline V gene, CDR1 is LGHDT and CDR2 is YNNKEL (reference sequence). The CDR3 has 14 residues. CDR3 protein: CASSPTQGNTEAFF. The CDR3 DNA is TGTGCCAGCAGCCCAACGCAGGGGAACACTGAAGCTTTCTTT.

The CDR3 loop is CSASSRGDTQYF. CDR3 DNA sequence: TGCAGTGCTAGTAGCAGAGGAGATACGCAGTATTTT. V and J are TRBV20-1 and TRBJ2-3; D call uncertain. The length of the CDR3 is 12 residues. Trimming took off 3 bases at V and 5 bases at J, with 9 bases between the two ends. Germline CDR1 is DFQATT and CDR2 is SNEGSKA (reference sequence).

The V call is TRBV5-4, the J call TRBJ2-1; possible D gene TRBD2, 5 bases. The CDR3 loop spans 15 amino acids. Trimming took 2 bases from V and 10 from J, leaving 19 bases between them. Germline V gene sequence: CDR1 SGHNT, CDR2 YYREEE (reference sequence). The CDR3 loop reads CASSFSDPGLREQFF. In DNA, the CDR3 is TGTGCCAGCAGCTTTTCGGACCCGGGATTAAGGGAGCAGTTCTTC.

V is TRBV7-9 and J is TRBJ2-3; TRBD2 agrees at 11 bases. Trimming at V came to 6 bases and at J to 0 bases, leaving 2 bases not matched to a gene. CDR1 and CDR2 (germline): SEHNR, FQNEAQ (reference sequence). The CDR3 spans 15 residues. The CDR3 DNA sequence: TGTGCCAGCAGTGGACTAGCGGGTAGCACAGATACGCAGTATTTT. Residues: CASSGLAGSTDTQYF.

V and J are TRBV11-2 and TRBJ2-6, with a tentative D call TRBD1 (6 bases). The CDR3 covers 17 residues. The germline CDR1 and CDR2 sequences are SGHAT and FQNNGV. Trimming left V 5 bases short and J 0 bases short, with 14 bases between. The CDR3 DNA reads TGTGCCAGCAGCCCCGACAGGCGCCGCTCTGGGGCCAACGTCCTGACTTTC. Translation gives CASSPDRRRSGANVLTF. Based on the CDR3 plus reference TRBV11-2 and TRBJ2-6, the full variable domain is EAGVAQSPRYKIIEKRQSVAFWCNPISGHATLYWYQQILGQGPKLLIQFQNNGVVDDSQLPKDRFSAERLKGVDSTLKIQPAKLEDSAVYLCASSPDRRRSGANVLTFGAGSRLTVL.

This chain links TRBV5-4 with TRBJ2-7; 7 bases match TRBD2. V gave up 4 bases and J gave up 6 bases; unmatched junction bases: 10. The CDR3 contains 14 residues. Germline loops: CDR1 SGHNT, CDR2 YYREEE (reference sequence). In DNA, the CDR3 is TGTGCCAGCAGCCCTCTGGGGCGGGAGACCGAGCAGTACTTC. Protein: CASSPLGRETEQYF.

The chain couples TRBV4-3 to TRBJ1-4, with a weak D call TRBD1 (5 bases). Germline lookup yields CDR1 LGHNA and CDR2 YSLEER. The V end was cut by 0 bases, the J end by 5 bases, with 7 bases between. The CDR3 is made up of 14 amino acids. CDR3 coding DNA: TGCGCCAGCAGCCAAGAGGGGGGGAATGAAAAACTGTTTTTT. This sequence encodes CASSQEGGNEKLFF.

This chain connects TRBV21-1 to TRBJ2-7; the table's D call TRBD2 went unverified against the DNA. TRBV21-1 corresponds to a pseudogene. The CDR3 runs to 18 residues. The CDR3 DNA follows: TGTGCCAGCAGCTCCAGGGCTAGCGGGAGCAGAAGGGACTACGAGCAGTACTTC. Encoded protein: CASSSRASGSRRDYEQYF.